The 12 T cell receptor beta chains given below trace back to one sample, sequenced in a study of monozygotic twins with inflammatory bowel disease. One entry per CDR3 protein, without DNA, is what TCRdb gives after re-calling the 5' RACE reads. Recorded for this sample: over 350,000 distinct CDR3 sequences. Sequencing was carried out using blood. The receptors derive from a human donor with ulcerative colitis or Crohn's disease, or a healthy co-twin of an affected twin (not recorded which).

The chain combines TRBV29-1 with TRBJ2-5; the TCRdb call, TRBD2, lacks DNA for checking. The CDR3 runs to 14 residues. Per germline, CDR1 SQVTM and CDR2 ANQGSEA. The CDR3 is CSVDPAGGRGTQYF.

This chain links TRBV20-1 with TRBJ2-5; checking the TCRdb D call of TRBD2 is not possible without DNA. Germline assignment: CDR1 DFQATT and CDR2 SNEGSKA (reference sequence). The CDR3 length is 15 residues. This CDR3 reads CSASGGEINEETQYF.

The chain joins TRBV27 to TRBJ1-2; TCRdb reports TRBD1, a call that lacks DNA to check it against. Germline lookup yields CDR1 MNHEY and CDR2 SMNVEV (reference sequence). This CDR3 is 14 amino acids long. CDR3: CASRRGSVNYGYTF.

The chain carries TRBV11-2 and TRBJ2-7; TCRdb names TRBD2, which stays unverified in the absence of DNA. The CDR3 has 18 amino acids. In germline, CDR1 is SGHAT, CDR2 FQNNGV. The CDR3 loop is CASSALFSVGGSPYEQYF. Drawing the rest from reference TRBV11-2 and TRBJ2-7, the complete variable domain is EAGVAQSPRYKIIEKRQSVAFWCNPISGHATLYWYQQILGQGPKLLIQFQNNGVVDDSQLPKDRFSAERLKGVDSTLKIQPAKLEDSAVYLCASSALFSVGGSPYEQYFGPGTRLTVT.

This chain joins TRBV27 and TRBJ2-6; TCRdb returns TRBD1, unconfirmable since there is no DNA. Germline V gene sequence: CDR1 MNHEY, CDR2 SMNVEV (reference sequence). The CDR3 extends over 19 amino acids. CDR3 amino acids: CASTAWQGVEYSGANVLTF.

The chain has TRBV7-2 and TRBJ2-6; TCRdb's D call, TRBD2, is unchecked because there is no DNA. This CDR3 contains 17 residues. CDR1 is SGHTA, CDR2 FQGNSA, per germline. CDR3 loop: CASSLGGARSGANVLTF.

This rearrangement joins TRBV6-1 to TRBJ1-5; with no DNA, the TCRdb D assignment of TRBD1 cannot be verified. Germline CDR1 MNHNS, CDR2 SASEGT. This CDR3 region has 15 residues. The CDR3 spells CASSEYRGLAQPQHF.

V gene TRBV6-5 combines with J gene TRBJ1-3. This CDR3 spans 12 amino acids. The V gene's germline CDR1 is MNHEY and CDR2 SVGAGI. CDR3 in amino acids: CASSSPGNTIYF.

The gene calls are TRBV7-9 and TRBJ1-1. The CDR3 has 12 residues. CDR1 is SEHNR, CDR2 FQNEAQ, per germline (reference sequence). Here the CDR3 reads CASSLDSPEAFF.

This chain joins TRBV9 and TRBJ2-1; with no DNA, the TCRdb D assignment of TRBD2 cannot be verified. The CDR3 has 16 amino acids. Germline CDR1 and CDR2: SGDLS and YYNGEE. The CDR3 spells CASSQGTTDTYNEQFF. Full variable domain (missing parts from reference TRBV9 and TRBJ2-1): DSGVTQTPKHLITATGQRVTLRCSPRSGDLSVYWYQQSLDQGLQFLIQYYNGEERAKGNILERFSAQQFPDLHSELNLSSLELGDSALYFCASSQGTTDTYNEQFFGPGTRLTVL.

The genes are TRBV4-1 and TRBJ2-7; as DNA is missing, the TRBD2 call by TCRdb cannot be tested. Germline V lookup: CDR1 MGHRA, CDR2 YSYEKL. The CDR3 is 18 amino acids. Here the CDR3 reads CASSQGPSGGSVYYEQYF.

Here the CDR3 reads CSAEGRWTGSNQPQHF. The J gene is TRBJ1-5, the V gene TRBV20-1; TCRdb selects TRBD1, and the lack of DNA leaves this call unchecked. The CDR3 spans 16 residues. Germline CDR1 is DFQATT and CDR2 is SNEGSKA (reference sequence).